The 9 T cell receptor beta chains below were found in one sample sequenced in a study of identical twins. TCRdb itself ran the 5' RACE reads through MiXCR, one entry per CDR3 protein. The sample has some 600,000 distinct CDR3 sequences, roughly 7.2% seen once. This same sample was also taken into another study, of yellow fever vaccine responses in identical twins.

The sample consisted of PBMCs. Source of these receptors: a woman between 18 and 30 years old in good health.

This clonotype was recorded a few times. The V gene is TRBV28, the J gene TRBJ2-2, with D perhaps given as TRBD1 or TRBD2 (6 bases each). The CDR3 covers 15 residues. The germline gives CDR1 MDHEN, CDR2 SYDVKM. V lost 7 bases and J lost 1, with 13 bases in between. The CDR3 DNA sequence: TGTGCCAGCAATCGGGGGCTGAGGAACACCGGGGAGCTGTTTTTT. As protein: CASNRGLRNTGELFF.

The sample holds a few counts of this clonotype. This sequence joins TRBV7-9 and TRBJ2-4; D is possibly TRBD1 (6 bases). Trimming removed 5 bases from V and 6 bases from J, with 17 bases in between. The length of the CDR3 is 15 residues. Germline CDR1 and CDR2: SEHNR and FQNEAQ (reference sequence). CDR3 DNA sequence: TGTGCCAGCAGCCAGCGGACAGTTTTTCGAAACATTCAGTACTTC. Its translation: CASSQRTVFRNIQYF.

This clonotype occurred many times. The chain carries TRBV6-2 or TRBV6-3 and TRBJ2-5; 12 bases agree with TRBD2. V was pared by 2 bases and J by 5 bases, with 15 bases of the junction left unmatched. Germline V CDR1 and CDR2: MNHEY, SVGEGT. There are 19 residues in the CDR3. CDR3 residues: CASSYHPRIRLAGAETQYF. The CDR3 DNA is TGTGCCAGCAGTTACCATCCCAGAATTCGACTAGCGGGAGCGGAGACCCAGTACTTC.

This clonotype was seen more than once but under ten times. V is TRBV5-1 and J is TRBJ1-6, with D possibly TRBD1 on 6 matching bases. CDR3 length: 15 amino acids. Looked up from germline, CDR1 is SGHRS and CDR2 is YFSETQ. V was shortened by 1 base and J by 9 bases, with 14 bases between the two germline ends. CDR3 sequence: CASSLSRTEASPLHF. In DNA form, the CDR3 reads TGCGCCAGCAGCTTGTCACGGACAGAGGCTTCACCCCTCCACTTT.

The V gene is TRBV20-1, the J gene TRBJ2-6, with D possibly TRBD2 on 5 matching bases. This CDR3 has 18 amino acids. The V and J ends lost 0 bases and 0 bases respectively, with 15 bases between them. CDR1 DFQATT and CDR2 SNEGSKA come from the germline V gene (reference sequence). CDR3 coding DNA: TGCAGTGCTAGAGATCTGGTAGGACTGAGCTCTGGGGCCAACGTCCTGACTTTC. Protein product: CSARDLVGLSSGANVLTF.

This clonotype was found a few times. The chain employs TRBV12-3 or TRBV12-4 and TRBJ1-1; D not resolved. CDR3 size: 14 residues. V was pared by 6 bases and J by 2 bases, with 13 bases between. CDR3 amino acids: CASRSTAPNTEAFF. The CDR3, as DNA: TGTGCCAGCAGATCAACGGCCCCAAACACTGAAGCTTTCTTT.

There are many counts of this clonotype. The CDR3 DNA sequence: TGCAGCGTGGACTTGGGAGGCCAGGAGACCCAGTACTTC. Translating gives CSVDLGGQETQYF. The chain is built from TRBV29-1 and TRBJ2-5, with TRBD2 as a possible D gene (6 bases). Germline CDR1 reads SQVTM; CDR2 reads ANQGSEA. V lost 6 bases and J lost 5, with 16 bases in between. The CDR3 is 13 residues long. The full variable domain, its missing parts supplied by reference TRBV29-1 and TRBJ2-5, is SAVISQKPSRDICQRGTSLTIQCQVDSQVTMMFWYRQQPGQSLTLIATANQGSEATYESGFVIDKFPISRPNLTFSTLTVSNMSPEDSSIYLCSVDLGGQETQYFGPGTRLLVL.

Many counts were recorded for this clonotype. The gene calls are TRBV18 and TRBJ2-3; D gene unclear. The CDR3 has 10 residues. The V end lost 8 bases, the J end lost 3 bases, and 3 bases lay between the germline ends. Germline V lookup: CDR1 KGHSH, CDR2 LQKENI. In nucleotides, the CDR3 is TGTGCCAGCAGTACAGATACGCAGTATTTT. The encoded protein is CASSTDTQYF.

This clonotype was detected ten times or more. V and J are TRBV29-1 and TRBJ2-7; TRBD2 aligns across 11 bases. The ends lost 2 bases at V and 2 bases at J; junction bases unmatched: 5. The CDR3 consists of 15 residues. In germline, CDR1 is SQVTM, CDR2 ANQGSEA. The DNA of the CDR3 is TGCAGCGTTGAAAGGGTAGCGGGAGGGACCTACGAGCAGTACTTC. Translated, it gives CSVERVAGGTYEQYF.